Here is one T cell receptor beta chain with its context. This entry is derived from a study of T cells expressing NK-cell markers. Germline loops: CDR1 DFQATT, CDR2 SNEGSKA (reference sequence). This CDR3 is built from 14 residues. With UMIs, 5'RACE template switching was used to make TCR beta cDNA. TCRdb re-called the 5' RACE reads and gives one entry per CDR3 protein, without DNA. The sample includes about 160,000 distinct CDR3 sequences. Sequenced material: blood T cells: a sorted CD56 or NKG2C T cell subset, CD4+ or CD8+ T cells, or bulk PBMC T cells (not recorded which). The V and J genes are TRBV20-1 and TRBJ2-1; without DNA, the TCRdb call of TRBD1 cannot be checked. This TCR derives from a man between 18 and 69 years old in good health. Here the CDR3 reads CSAHDRGRANEQFF.